A selection of T cell receptor beta chains follows, all from one sample in a study of blood T cell repertoires in COVID-19. Assay: immunoSEQ multiplex PCR; the TCRdb copy retains only in-frame clones and omits some. The sample carries fewer than 200,000 clones, 86% recorded once. Sample: peripheral blood. These receptors all stem from a man aged 45 to 65 with active or convalescent COVID-19. CDR3s include the opening cysteine and the closing phenylalanine or tryptophan. D genes are given only for firm matches. A row's size may be missing; if present it is once, few, many or a size class.

d_call,clone_size,v_call,j_call,cdr3_nt,cdr3_aa
TRBD2,.,TRBV6-2/TRBV6-3,TRBJ2-3,TGTGCCAGCAGCCGAGGACTAGCGGGGCTAAACTCAGATACGCAGTATTTT,CASSRGLAGLNSDTQYF
TRBD2,.,TRBV5-5,TRBJ2-5,TGTGCCAGCAGCTTTACAGCGGGGGAGTACCAAGAGACCCAGTACTTC,CASSFTAGEYQETQYF
TRBD1,.,TRBV6-6,TRBJ2-1,TGTGCCAGCAGTCAGCCCGCGGGACAGGGCCGGGCCTACAATGAGCAGTTCTTC,CASSQPAGQGRAYNEQFF
.,.,TRBV6-5,TRBJ2-2,TGTGCCAGCAGAAGCCGGACCGGGGAGCTGTTTTTT,CASRSRTGELFF
TRBD2,.,TRBV5-1,TRBJ2-5,TGCGCCAGCAGCTTCGGACTAGCGGGTTCCCAAGAGACCCAGTACTTC,CASSFGLAGSQETQYF
.,.,TRBV9,TRBJ1-1,TGTGCCAGCAGCCTGGAGGTCAGCCCTTCAGGAGCTTTCTTT,CASSLEVSPSGAFF
TRBD1,.,TRBV24-1,TRBJ2-1,TGTGCCACCAGTGAACCCTCCCCAGGGGGTGTAAATGAGCAGTTCTTC,CATSEPSPGGVNEQFF
.,.,TRBV12-1,TRBJ2-3,TGTGCCAGCAGCCTCCGGACTAGCGGGGGGGTAACAGATACGCAGTATTTT,CASSLRTSGGVTDTQYF
TRBD2,.,TRBV18,TRBJ2-3,TGTGCCAGCTCACCAAGGGTTAGTACTAGCGGATCCCCAGATACGCAGTATTTT,CASSPRVSTSGSPDTQYF
.,.,TRBV6-5,TRBJ1-5,TGTGCCAGCACCCCGCGGGTTAGCAATCAGCCCCAGCATTTT,CASTPRVSNQPQHF
.,.,TRBV15,TRBJ1-2,TGTGCCACCAGCCTCCGGGGGGAGGGCTATGGCTACACCTTC,CATSLRGEGYGYTF
TRBD1,.,TRBV10-3,TRBJ1-1,TGTGCCATCAGTGAGCATCCGGGACAGAAGAACACTGAAGCTTTCTTT,CAISEHPGQKNTEAFF
.,.,TRBV6-6,TRBJ2-1,TGTGCCAGCAGTTACTCTCCCCGAGATGAGCAGTTCTTC,CASSYSPRDEQFF
.,.,TRBV7-3,TRBJ2-6,TGTGCCAGCAGCTTCGGGGGTCCTGGGGCCAACGTCCTGACTTTC,CASSFGGPGANVLTF
.,.,TRBV7-9,TRBJ1-3,TGTGCCATTCCAATATCTAACTCTGGAAACACCATATATTTT,CAIPISNSGNTIYF
.,few,TRBV12-3/TRBV12-4,TRBJ2-3,TGTGCCAGCAGTTCTTTCACAGATACGCAGTATTTT,CASSSFTDTQYF
TRBD2,.,TRBV19,TRBJ2-3,TGTGCCAGTAGTACGGGACTAGCGGGAACAGATACGCAGTATTTT,CASSTGLAGTDTQYF
TRBD2,.,TRBV2,TRBJ2-3,TGTGCCTTTGCCCGTCTAGCGGGCACAGATACGCAGTATTTT,CAFARLAGTDTQYF
TRBD2,.,TRBV18,TRBJ2-7,TGTGCCAGCTCACCACCGGGGAAGGCGGGAGGCCTACGGGAGCAGTACTTC,CASSPPGKAGGLREQYF
TRBD1,.,TRBV2,TRBJ1-5,TGTGCCAGCAGCCTAGGACAGGGTCAGCCCCAGCATTTT,CASSLGQGQPQHF